Below are 19 T cell receptor beta chains sequenced from a single sample in a study of technical replicates of blood from four donors. Data came from immunoSEQ multiplex PCR; TCRdb stores just in-frame clones and leaves some out. The table lists tens of thousands of clones, around 94% of them singletons. The sequencing input was T cells isolated from PBMCs. Receptors were obtained from a human donor in good health.

This clone was observed a handful of times. The chain recombines TRBV18 with TRBJ2-5; 8 nucleotides line up with TRBD2. Germline V gene lookup returns CDR1 KGHSH and CDR2 LQKENI. There are 14 residues in the CDR3. The ends lost 1 base at V and 2 bases at J; junction bases unmatched: 0. DNA for the CDR3: TGTGCCAGCTCACCACGCGGGGGGCAAGAGACCCAGTACTTC. Translation gives CASSPRGGQETQYF.

This chain uses TRBV5-1 with TRBJ2-2; D ambiguous. V lost 2 bases to trimming and J lost 4 bases, with 9 bases between them. The CDR3 runs to 14 residues. CDR1 and CDR2 (germline): SGHRS, YFSETQ. The CDR3 DNA reads as TGCGCCAGCAGCTTTGGAGCCCTCACCGGGGAGCTGTTTTTT. This translates into CASSFGALTGELFF. Complete variable domain (other parts from reference TRBV5-1 and TRBJ2-2): KAGVTQTPRYLIKTRGQQVTLSCSPISGHRSVSWYQQTPGQGLQFLFEYFSETQRNKGNFPGRFSGRQFSNSRSEMNVSTLELGDSALYLCASSFGALTGELFFGEGSRLTVL.

The J gene is TRBJ2-3, the V gene TRBV27, with 8 nucleotides matching TRBD1. The CDR3 runs to 13 residues. The germline CDR1 and CDR2 sequences are MNHEY and SMNVEV (reference sequence). V lost 4 bases to trimming and J lost 6 bases; unmatched junction nucleotides: 3. The CDR3 loop reads CASSSTGGDTQYF. In DNA form, the CDR3 reads TGTGCCAGCAGTTCAACAGGGGGGGATACGCAGTATTTT.

This clone was seen only once. The V call is TRBV5-5, the J call TRBJ1-5; D remains unclear. Germline V gene data show CDR1 as SGHKS and CDR2 as YYEKEE (reference sequence). Trimming stripped 4 bases from V and 3 bases from J, with 14 bases between. The length of the CDR3 is 15 residues. CDR3 nucleotides: TGTGCCAGCAGCCTGGATGCGACACACAATCAGCCCCAGCATTTT. Translating gives CASSLDATHNQPQHF.

The V gene is TRBV9, the J gene TRBJ2-2; 14 bases are a match to TRBD2. J gave up 6 bases and V 2 bases, and 3 bases lay outside the gene matches. CDR1 SGDLS and CDR2 YYNGEE come from the germline V gene. The CDR3 is 16 residues long. Here the CDR3 reads CASSVTSGRAAGELFF. Written as DNA, the CDR3 is TGTGCCAGCAGCGTGACTAGCGGGAGGGCGGCCGGGGAGCTGTTTTTT.

The CDR3 region has the DNA TGTGCCAGCAGTGCCCGACTAGCGGGAGAGGTGAGGGATACGCAGTATTTT. Translated, it gives CASSARLAGEVRDTQYF. The chain is built from TRBV6-1 and TRBJ2-3; 12 bases fit TRBD2. The V and J ends lost 4 bases and 6 bases, in that order; junction bases with no gene match: 11. The CDR3 runs to 17 residues. The V gene's germline CDR1 is MNHNS and CDR2 SASEGT.

This chain joins TRBV5-4 and TRBJ1-4, with 8 positions matching TRBD1. Germline V gives CDR1 SGHNT, CDR2 YYREEE (reference sequence). V was clipped by 7 bases and J by 8 bases; unmatched bases: 7. The CDR3 runs to 13 residues. The CDR3: CASATGVREKLFF. The CDR3 coding sequence is TGTGCCAGCGCGACAGGGGTACGAGAAAAACTGTTTTTT. Complete variable domain (other parts from reference TRBV5-4 and TRBJ1-4): ETGVTQSPTHLIKTRGQQVTLRCSSQSGHNTVSWYQQALGQGPQFIFQYYREEENGRGNFPPRFSGLQFPNYSSELNVNALELDDSALYLCASATGVREKLFFGSGTQLSVL.

The CDR3: CASRTGTGTGELFF. The CDR3 region has the DNA TGTGCCAGCAGAACCGGGACAGGGACCGGGGAGCTGTTTTTT. The chain couples TRBV5-6 to TRBJ2-2; 9 positions match TRBD1. Germline V gene data show CDR1 as SGHDT and CDR2 as YYEEEE. The CDR3 runs to 14 residues. J was trimmed by 5 bases and V by 5 bases; bases with no gene match: 4.

The chain combines TRBV13 with TRBJ2-3; weak D call: TRBD2 (6 bases). From germline, CDR1 is PRHDT and CDR2 FYEKMQ (reference sequence). V was trimmed by 5 bases and J by 6 bases, leaving 9 bases between them. The CDR3 has 12 amino acids. CDR3 coding DNA: TGTGCCAGCAGCGGACTACGGGATACGCAGTATTTT. Translated: CASSGLRDTQYF.

This sequence joins TRBV9 and TRBJ2-1; 7 nucleotides align to TRBD2. There are 17 residues in the CDR3. The germline V gene has CDR1 SGDLS and CDR2 YYNGEE. V shed 0 bases and J 3 bases; nucleotides not matched to a gene: 9. The CDR3 DNA sequence: TGTGCCAGCAGCGTAGGGGGAGGGCCCTTACTCTACAATGAGCAGTTCTTC. Its protein product is CASSVGGGPLLYNEQFF.

The chain joins TRBV5-1 to TRBJ2-7, with 11 bases aligning to TRBD2. Germline V CDR1 and CDR2: SGHRS, YFSETQ. The ends lost 4 bases at V and 0 bases at J; junction bases unmatched: 9. The CDR3 is 17 residues long. CDR3 loop: CASSTGTSGYISYEQYF. The CDR3 nucleotides read TGCGCCAGCAGCACAGGGACTAGCGGATATATCTCCTACGAGCAGTACTTC.

This sequence joins TRBV28 and TRBJ1-2, with a tentative D call TRBD1 (5 bases). The CDR3 runs 14 residues. The germline V and J ends were trimmed by 5 bases and 4 bases, with 14 bases remaining between them. Germline-derived CDR1 and CDR2 are MDHEN and SYDVKM. CDR3 in amino acids: CASSLLRASYGYTF. In nucleotides, the CDR3 is TGTGCCAGCAGTCTCCTCAGGGCTTCCTATGGCTACACCTTC.

The chain is built from TRBV5-1 and TRBJ2-5; no reliable D call. The V end lost 1 base, the J end lost 5 bases, and 6 bases lay between the germline ends. The germline V gene encodes CDR1 SGHRS and CDR2 YFSETQ. The CDR3 is 12 residues long. The CDR3 DNA is TGCGCCAGCAGCTTGTTTAGCGAGACCCAGTACTTC. Amino acid sequence: CASSLFSETQYF.

This chain connects TRBV27 to TRBJ2-5, with 9 bases aligning to TRBD2. CDR1 and CDR2 from the germline V gene are MNHEY and SMNVEV (reference sequence). The CDR3 runs to 14 residues. The V and J ends lost 5 bases and 3 bases, in that order; junction bases with no gene match: 4. The CDR3: CASSVQRGEETQYF. The DNA for the CDR3 is TGTGCCAGCAGTGTGCAGCGGGGGGAAGAGACCCAGTACTTC.

The chain is built from TRBV14 and TRBJ2-3; TRBD2 matches 7 bases. The CDR3 totals 15 residues. The junction had 1 base not matched to a gene; V was cut back by 0 bases and J by 1 base. Germline values: CDR1 SGHDN, CDR2 FVKESK. Here the CDR3 reads CASSQDLAGTDTQYF. The CDR3 nucleotides read TGTGCCAGCAGCCAAGACCTAGCGGGCACAGATACGCAGTATTTT.

This chain joins TRBV7-2 and TRBJ2-7, with 7 bases aligning to TRBD1. The germline V gene has CDR1 SGHTA and CDR2 FQGNSA. The V gene end was trimmed by 1 base and the J gene end by 6 bases; junction bases not matched to a gene: 3. The CDR3 has 13 residues. The CDR3 loop is CASSLETGIEQYF. In DNA form, the CDR3 reads TGTGCCAGCAGCTTAGAGACAGGGATCGAGCAGTACTTC. Full variable domain (missing parts from reference TRBV7-2 and TRBJ2-7): GAGVSQSPSNKVTEKGKDVELRCDPISGHTALYWYRQSLGQGLEFLIYFQGNSAPDKSGLPSDRFSAERTGGSVSTLTIQRTQQEDSAVYLCASSLETGIEQYFGPGTRLTVT.

This clone was seen just once. The chain recombines TRBV6-1 with TRBJ1-2, with 7 positions matching TRBD1. The CDR3 runs 14 residues. V gave up 6 bases and J gave up 3 bases; unmatched junction bases: 7. Germline V gene sequence: CDR1 MNHNS, CDR2 SASEGT. CDR3 protein: CASRQVGTDYGYTF. The CDR3 DNA is TGTGCCAGCAGACAAGTCGGGACAGACTATGGCTACACCTTC.

This chain links TRBV7-3 with TRBJ1-1; 8 bases line up with TRBD1. Per germline, CDR1 SGHTA and CDR2 FQGTGA. The V segment lost 1 base and the J segment 3 bases; nucleotides outside the gene matches: 10. The CDR3 runs 17 residues. The CDR3 DNA reads as TGTGCCAGCAGCTTAAAGGGCAGGGGGCTTGTTGACACTGAAGCTTTCTTT. Translated: CASSLKGRGLVDTEAFF.

The chain links TRBV11-2 to TRBJ2-7; a weak D match, TRBD2 (5 bases). The CDR3 contains 14 residues. The V end was cut by 1 base, the J end by 2 bases, with 9 bases between. Germline-derived CDR1 and CDR2 are SGHAT and FQNNGV. The CDR3 sequence is CASSLVFGTYEQYF. Written as DNA, the CDR3 is TGTGCCAGCAGCTTAGTATTCGGGACCTACGAGCAGTACTTC.